This T cell receptor (beta chain) was sequenced in a study of shared clonotypes between healthy human individuals. Healthy adults negative for HIV, lacking recent acute infections or vaccinations, served as donors. The assay ran at deep level. Some clones are missing from TCRdb's copy, which holds only in-frame ones; the method was immunoSEQ multiplex PCR. In the table there are millions of clones, roughly 93% of which are singletons. This CDR3 contains 16 residues. J lost 7 bases, V lost 4 bases, and 10 bases had no gene match. CDR1 and CDR2 (germline): SGHRS, YFSETQ. Concerning this clone: What it binds is not known.

Study-level results: The generation probabilities recorded for non-shared clonotypes fell below those of clonotypes shared by all four donors.

The sample was naive CD4+ T cells from PBMCs. Indicated subset: CD45RA+ positively selected. The chain employs TRBV5-1 and TRBJ2-1; TRBD1 aligns across 11 bases. This TCR came from a man aged 18 to 30 in good health. Some clones in this sample may be carry-over from other donors' samples. The CDR3, as DNA: TGCGCCAGCAGCCCCCCCCGGACAGGGGGCAAGAATGAGCAGTTCTTC. Translation: CASSPPRTGGKNEQFF.